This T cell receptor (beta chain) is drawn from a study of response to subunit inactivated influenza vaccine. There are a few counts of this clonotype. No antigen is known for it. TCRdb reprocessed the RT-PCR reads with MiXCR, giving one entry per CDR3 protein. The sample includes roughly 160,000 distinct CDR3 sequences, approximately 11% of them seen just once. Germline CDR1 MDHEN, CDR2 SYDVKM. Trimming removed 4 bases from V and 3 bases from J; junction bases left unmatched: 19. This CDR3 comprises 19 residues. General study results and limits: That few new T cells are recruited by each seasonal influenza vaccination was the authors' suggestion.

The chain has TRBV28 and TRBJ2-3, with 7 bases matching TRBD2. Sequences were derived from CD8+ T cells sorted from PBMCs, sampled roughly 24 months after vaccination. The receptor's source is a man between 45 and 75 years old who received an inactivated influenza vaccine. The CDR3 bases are TGTGCCAGCAGTTACCCCGCTCAAGGTGTGGGGAGGGGAACAGATACGCAGTATTTT. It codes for CASSYPAQGVGRGTDTQYF.